Reported below is one TCR beta chain. The CDR3 loop spans 12 amino acids. The ends were cut back, 5 bases at V and 8 bases at J, with 12 bases in the middle. Germline V lookup: CDR1 MNHNS, CDR2 SASEGT. This sample was taken from a study of T cells after yellow fever vaccination. MiXCR, run by TCRdb on the 5' RACE reads, gives a single entry per CDR3 protein. The table lists more than 350,000 distinct CDR3 sequences, 11% of them singletons. The source of this sequence is a man aged 18 to 30 who received the YFV17D yellow fever vaccine. The genes are TRBV6-1 and TRBJ1-2; weak D call: TRBD1 (5 bases). The sequencing used PBMCs, collected on the day of the first yellow fever vaccination. CDR3 coding DNA: TGTGCCAGCAGTTCCGGGACTCTAGGCTACACCTTC. Translated: CASSSGTLGYTF.